The present entry profiles one T cell receptor (beta chain) with its context. Its antigen is unidentified. The PCR used 60 Vbeta and 13 Jbeta primers. Sequenced by immunoSEQ multiplex PCR; TCRdb stores in-frame clones only, minus some. Of about 120,000 clones listed, over 65% are singletons. This specimen belongs to a study of cytomegalovirus exposure and HLA in healthy donors. Study in general: Genotyping showed roughly 76% of 398 donors falling in the Caucasian-associated ancestry cluster.

The CDR3 runs to 13 residues. V was clipped by 5 bases and J by 2 bases, with 10 bases between them. The germline V gene encodes CDR1 SGHVS and CDR2 FNYEAQ. Findings and limits, study-wide: Reportedly, diagnosis of cytomegalovirus status by the classifier showed high specificity and sensitivity. Several of the most significant clusters were apparently associated with common viral pathogens in a later analysis.

The TCR originated in a man between 40 and 49 years old in good health and CMV-seropositive. The V call is TRBV7-6, the J call TRBJ2-7, with D perhaps matching TRBD1 (5 bases). Material for sequencing was PBMCs. The CDR3 DNA follows: TGTGCCAGCAGCGCAGACAGCACCTACGAGCAGTACTTC. Protein: CASSADSTYEQYF.